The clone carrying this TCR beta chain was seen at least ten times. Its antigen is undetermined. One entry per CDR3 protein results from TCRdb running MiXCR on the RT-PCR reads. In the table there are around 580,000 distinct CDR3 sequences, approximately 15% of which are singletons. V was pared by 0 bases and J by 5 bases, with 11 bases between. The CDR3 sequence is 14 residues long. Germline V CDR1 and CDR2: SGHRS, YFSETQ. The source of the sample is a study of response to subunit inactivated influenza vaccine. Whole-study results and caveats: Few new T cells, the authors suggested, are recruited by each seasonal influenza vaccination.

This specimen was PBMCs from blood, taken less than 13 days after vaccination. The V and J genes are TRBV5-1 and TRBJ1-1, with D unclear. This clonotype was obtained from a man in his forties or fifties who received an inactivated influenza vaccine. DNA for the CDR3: TGCGCCAGCAGCTTGGCCAAGGGAAGGACTGAAGCTTTCTTT. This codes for CASSLAKGRTEAFF.